These T cell receptor beta chains were read from a single sample in a study of cytomegalovirus exposure and HLA in healthy donors. Libraries were prepared by immunoSEQ multiplex PCR; TCRdb keeps only in-frame clonotypes and omits some of them. The data hold 100,000 to 150,000 clones, with roughly 79% observed a single time. Sequencing was done on a sample of PBMCs. Every receptor here comes from a woman aged 40 to 55 in good health and CMV-seronegative. CDR3s include the opening cysteine and the closing phenylalanine or tryptophan. The D gene is left open where the match is weak. Size is omitted from some rows. Given values are once, few, many or a class for expanded clones.

V	D	J	size	CDR3	DNA
TRBV6-5	TRBD1	TRBJ1-6	-	CASTPVGGVSPLHF	TGTGCCAGCACCCCTGTAGGGGGCGTTTCACCCCTCCACTTT
TRBV25-1	TRBD1	TRBJ1-5	-	CASRQTGVDQPQHF	TGTGCCAGCAGACAAACAGGGGTGGATCAGCCCCAGCATTTT
TRBV15	TRBD1	TRBJ1-4	once	CATSILLTGTGGEKLFF	TGTGCCACCAGCATTTTATTAACCGGGACAGGGGGTGAAAAACTGTTTTTT
TRBV15	TRBD2	TRBJ2-3	-	CATSRDRTGGPDTQYF	TGTGCCACCAGCAGAGATCGAACGGGGGGGCCTGATACGCAGTATTTT
TRBV15	-	TRBJ2-5	-	CATSRDGPAGVRETQYF	TGTGCCACCAGCAGAGATGGCCCGGCAGGGGTTCGAGAGACCCAGTACTTC
TRBV27	-	TRBJ2-1	-	CASSLALARNNEQFF	TGTGCCAGCAGTTTGGCCCTCGCTAGGAACAATGAGCAGTTCTTC
TRBV14	-	TRBJ1-6	-	CASSRGTFYNSPLHF	TGTGCCAGCAGCCGCGGGACCTTTTATAATTCACCCCTCCACTTT
TRBV4-1	TRBD2	TRBJ2-1	once	CASSQDNGGGVNEQFF	TGCGCCAGCAGCCAAGATAATGGCGGGGGGGTCAATGAGCAGTTCTTC
TRBV19	TRBD1	TRBJ2-4	-	CASSIKTGGFGKNIQYF	TGTGCCAGTAGTATCAAGACAGGGGGCTTCGGCAAAAACATTCAGTACTTC
TRBV9	TRBD2	TRBJ2-3	-	CASSGDSGRESTDTQYF	TGTGCCAGCAGCGGCGATAGCGGGAGGGAAAGCACAGATACGCAGTATTTT
TRBV7-2	TRBD1	TRBJ1-6	-	CASSPTGQGLYSYNSPLHF	TGTGCCAGCAGCCCGACGGGACAGGGGCTCTACTCCTATAATTCACCCCTCCACTTT
TRBV19	TRBD1	TRBJ1-5	-	CASSMGQVGNQPQHF	TGTGCCAGTAGTATGGGACAGGTGGGCAATCAGCCCCAGCATTTT
TRBV6-5	-	TRBJ1-2	-	CASSSGLRDPLGYTF	TGTGCCAGCAGTTCCGGACTAAGGGATCCCCTTGGCTACACCTTC
TRBV7-9	TRBD1	TRBJ1-5	once	CASSPSLDRGLQPQHF	TGTGCCAGCAGCCCTAGCCTGGACAGGGGGCTTCAGCCCCAGCATTTT
TRBV28	-	TRBJ2-7	-	CASSPSRQTYEQYF	TGTGCCAGCAGCCCCTCCCGACAGACCTACGAGCAGTACTTC
TRBV28	-	TRBJ1-5	few	CASSPWGGIVNQPQHF	TGTGCCAGCAGTCCCTGGGGGGGGATAGTCAATCAGCCCCAGCATTTT
TRBV28	-	TRBJ1-2	-	CASSLGSTDNYGYTF	TGTGCCAGCAGTCTCGGATCGACAGATAACTATGGCTACACCTTC
TRBV5-1	-	TRBJ1-1	-	CASSREQGDTEAFF	TGCGCCAGCAGCCGGGAACAGGGTGACACTGAAGCTTTCTTT
TRBV19	-	TRBJ1-5	-	CASSIQTAGRQNQPQHF	TGTGCCAGTAGTATACAAACCGCGGGACGGCAGAATCAGCCCCAGCATTTT
TRBV19	TRBD1	TRBJ1-2	few	CASSTGQLGYTF	TGTGCCAGTAGTACGGGACAGCTTGGCTACACCTTC
TRBV6-1	TRBD2	TRBJ2-5	-	CASETSGTETQYF	TGTGCCAGCGAGACTAGCGGGACCGAGACCCAGTACTTC
TRBV28	TRBD1	TRBJ1-2	-	CASRLDRVYGYAF	TGTGCCAGCAGACTCGACAGGGTTTATGGCTACGCCTTC
TRBV11-2	-	TRBJ1-2	few	CASSLDPGSGYTF	TGTGCCAGCAGCTTAGACCCGGGTTCCGGCTACACCTTC
TRBV5-1	-	TRBJ2-1	-	CASSLGASSYNEQFF	TGCGCCAGCAGCTTGGGGGCGAGCTCCTACAATGAGCAGTTCTTC
TRBV2	-	TRBJ2-1	-	CASSLSAGMYNEQFF	TGTGCCAGCAGCCTCAGTGCGGGAATGTACAATGAGCAGTTCTTC
TRBV6-5	-	TRBJ1-4	-	CASSYSFGGGEKLFF	TGTGCCAGCAGTTACTCGTTCGGGGGAGGTGAAAAACTGTTTTTT
TRBV28	TRBD1	TRBJ1-2	-	CASSKQGIYGYTF	TGTGCCAGCAGTAAACAGGGGATCTATGGCTACACCTTC
TRBV2	-	TRBJ1-6	-	CASRDTGLNSPLHF	TGTGCCAGCAGGGATACAGGGCTTAATTCACCCCTCCACTTT
TRBV19	-	TRBJ2-1	few	CASSIQGSHNEQFF	TGTGCCAGTAGTATACAGGGTTCCCACAATGAGCAGTTCTTC
TRBV6-1	-	TRBJ2-7	-	CASSRMVDSSYEQYF	TGTGCCAGCAGTCGGATGGTTGACAGCTCCTACGAGCAGTACTTC
TRBV9	TRBD1	TRBJ1-1	-	CASSSQGGNTEAFF	TGTGCCAGCAGCTCACAGGGGGGTAATACTGAAGCTTTCTTT
TRBV19	TRBD1	TRBJ2-4	-	CASSPSRLGQGLAKNIQYF	TGTGCCAGTAGTCCTTCTCGCTTGGGACAGGGGTTAGCCAAAAACATTCAGTACTTC
TRBV27	TRBD1	TRBJ2-7	once	CASSWDRVVNEQYF	TGTGCCAGCAGTTGGGACAGGGTGGTAAACGAGCAGTACTTC
TRBV13	TRBD2	TRBJ2-3	few	CASSTDSGGSTDTQYF	TGTGCCAGCAGCACCGATAGCGGGGGCAGCACAGATACGCAGTATTTT
TRBV28	TRBD2	TRBJ2-3	once	CASSGLAGAVWGTDTQYF	TGTGCCAGCAGTGGACTAGCGGGGGCCGTCTGGGGCACAGATACGCAGTATTTT
TRBV2	TRBD2	TRBJ2-3	-	CASRSGGGDTQYF	TGTGCCAGCAGAAGCGGGGGGGGAGATACGCAGTATTTT